These T cell receptor beta chains were read from a single sample in a study of blood T cell repertoires in COVID-19. Profiling relied on immunoSEQ multiplex PCR, and the TCRdb table lists in-frame clones only, not all of them. The sample includes approximately 200,000 clones, roughly 89% seen only once; the top ten take approximately 2.5%. Sample: PBMCs or T cells enriched from blood (not recorded which). These receptors were collected from a woman aged 40 to 55 with acute COVID-19. CDR3s include the opening cysteine and the closing phenylalanine or tryptophan. Each record gives: D gene, clone size, V gene, J gene, CDR3 protein, CDR3 DNA. D genes are given only for firm matches. Where a row states a size, it is once, few, many or the class of an expanded clone; other rows omit it.

>.|.|TRBV19|TRBJ2-7
CASSIEVTYEQYF
TGTGCCAGTAGTATTGAGGTAACCTACGAGCAGTACTTC
>TRBD1|.|TRBV30|TRBJ1-5
CAWEGQGRIGNQPQHF
TGTGCCTGGGAGGGACAGGGAAGGATTGGCAATCAGCCCCAGCATTTT
>.|.|TRBV6-5|TRBJ2-1
CATRRTKDNEQFF
TGTGCCACAAGACGGACTAAAGACAATGAGCAGTTCTTC
>.|.|TRBV28|TRBJ2-7
CASSPGEGRNYEQYF
TGTGCCAGCAGCCCCGGTGAAGGGAGGAACTACGAGCAGTACTTC
>TRBD1|.|TRBV5-8|TRBJ1-2
CASSGRQGAGYTF
TGTGCCAGCAGCGGTAGACAGGGGGCTGGCTACACCTTC
>.|.|TRBV5-1|TRBJ1-1
CASSLTGWRNTEAFF
TGCGCCAGCAGCTTGACAGGTTGGCGGAACACTGAAGCTTTCTTT
>TRBD1|.|TRBV9|TRBJ2-7
CASSPTTGTGNHEQYF
TGTGCCAGCAGCCCCACAACTGGGACAGGGAACCACGAGCAGTACTTC
>TRBD1|.|TRBV4-1|TRBJ2-2
CASRRQGTGELFF
TGCGCCAGCCGTAGACAGGGCACCGGGGAGCTGTTTTTT
>.|.|TRBV2|TRBJ1-2
CASSGGTDYGYTF
TGTGCCAGCAGTGGCGGGACCGACTATGGCTACACCTTC
>.|.|TRBV5-6|TRBJ2-3
CASSYPSGGGQDTQYF
TGTGCCAGCAGCTATCCCTCTGGCGGGGGACAAGATACGCAGTATTTT
>.|.|TRBV10-3|TRBJ1-5
CAISSTAGNQPQHF
TGTGCCATCAGTTCCACCGCAGGGAATCAGCCCCAGCATTTT
>.|.|TRBV19|TRBJ1-5
CASSSARSNQPQHF
TGTGCCAGTAGTAGTGCCAGAAGCAATCAGCCCCAGCATTTT
>.|.|TRBV18|TRBJ1-6
CASSPFSGDNSPLHF
TGTGCCAGCTCACCATTTTCCGGGGATAATTCACCCCTCCACTTT
>.|.|TRBV14|TRBJ1-6
CASSQVGGNYSPLHF
TGTGCCAGCAGCCAAGTTGGGGGGAACTATTCACCCCTCCACTTT
>.|once|TRBV18|TRBJ2-1
CASSPQEGGRYNEQFF
TGTGCCAGCTCACCACAAGAGGGAGGAAGGTACAATGAGCAGTTCTTC
>.|once|TRBV21-1|TRBJ2-1
CASSLLTQGFEQFF
TGTGCCAGCAGTCTCCTGACCCAGGGTTTTGAGCAGTTCTTC
>TRBD1|.|TRBV4-3|TRBJ2-7
CASSPHPGQGSEQYF
TGCGCCAGCAGCCCCCACCCCGGACAGGGCTCCGAGCAGTACTTC
>TRBD1|.|TRBV6-5|TRBJ2-7
CASKRGTGAYEQYF
TGTGCCAGCAAAAGAGGGACAGGGGCCTACGAGCAGTACTTC
>.|.|TRBV6-5|TRBJ1-2
CASTSVGGTGYTF
TGTGCCAGCACCTCGGTTGGGGGCACTGGCTACACCTTC
>TRBD1|.|TRBV4-3|TRBJ2-5
CASSQEFPGTGGWRARMETQYF
TGCGCCAGCAGCCAAGAATTTCCGGGGACAGGGGGCTGGAGGGCAAGAATGGAGACCCAGTACTTC
>TRBD2|.|TRBV4-2|TRBJ2-3
CASSQLAGATDTQYF
TGTGCCAGCAGCCAACTAGCGGGAGCCACAGATACGCAGTATTTT
>TRBD2|.|TRBV9|TRBJ2-1
CASSVVAGGPSNEQFF
TGTGCCAGCAGCGTAGTCGCGGGGGGGCCATCCAATGAGCAGTTCTTC
>.|.|TRBV11-2|TRBJ1-4
CASSSYEKLFF
TGTGCCAGCAGCTCATATGAAAAACTGTTTTTT
>.|.|TRBV19|TRBJ2-5
CASSSVGSGKGTQYF
TGTGCCAGTAGTTCCGTTGGCAGCGGTAAAGGGACCCAGTACTTC
>.|once|TRBV5-1|TRBJ2-3
CASSLAPPSTDTQYF
TGCGCCAGCAGCTTGGCCCCCCCTAGCACAGATACGCAGTATTTT
>TRBD1|.|TRBV12-5|TRBJ1-5
CASGLALTGVVHQPQHF
TGTGCTAGTGGTTTGGCTCTGACAGGGGTGGTTCATCAGCCCCAGCATTTT
>TRBD2|once|TRBV5-1|TRBJ2-5
CASSFRPSGEETQYF
TGCGCCAGCAGCTTTAGACCTAGCGGGGAAGAGACCCAGTACTTC
>.|.|TRBV19|TRBJ1-1
CASSIVGASAEAFF
TGTGCCAGTAGTATAGTTGGGGCTAGCGCTGAAGCTTTCTTT
>TRBD1|once|TRBV19|TRBJ1-1
CASSIKGRDSHTEAFF
TGTGCCAGTAGTATTAAGGGCCGGGACAGCCACACTGAAGCTTTCTTT
>TRBD2|.|TRBV6-5|TRBJ2-2
CASRGGAITGELFF
TGTGCCAGCAGGGGAGGGGCCATCACCGGGGAGCTGTTTTTT
>TRBD1|few|TRBV7-8|TRBJ1-1
CASRLDRGVTEAFF
TGTGCCAGCAGATTAGACAGGGGGGTCACTGAAGCTTTCTTT
>.|.|TRBV6-4|TRBJ1-5
CASRRRGTSNQPQHF
TGTGCCAGCAGAAGACGGGGGACTAGCAATCAGCCCCAGCATTTT
>.|.|TRBV30|TRBJ2-1
CAWSRTTYNEQFF
TGTGCCTGGAGCCGGACTACCTACAATGAGCAGTTCTTC
>TRBD1|.|TRBV5-6|TRBJ1-2
CASSLRTGGAPGGYTF
TGTGCCAGCAGCCTAAGGACAGGGGGCGCGCCGGGTGGCTACACCTTC
>.|.|TRBV5-1|TRBJ1-6
CASSLGSLTGFNSPLHF
TGCGCCAGCAGCTTGGGTTCCCTGACAGGTTTTAATTCACCCCTCCACTTT
>TRBD2|.|TRBV29-1|TRBJ2-1
CSVVGSGRASLDEQFF
TGCAGCGTTGTAGGATCGGGGAGGGCCTCGCTCGATGAGCAGTTCTTC
>.|.|TRBV20-1|TRBJ1-1
CSASKGFGGNTEAFF
TGCAGTGCTAGTAAAGGGTTCGGGGGGAACACTGAAGCTTTCTTT
>TRBD1|.|TRBV5-1|TRBJ1-2
CASSSTGYYGYTF
TGCGCCAGCAGCTCGACAGGGTACTATGGCTACACCTTC
>.|.|TRBV9|TRBJ1-3
CASSPWSGSDSGNTIYF
TGTGCCAGCAGCCCCTGGTCAGGGTCCGACTCTGGAAACACCATATATTTT
>.|.|TRBV28|TRBJ1-2
CASSLGGGKSYGYTF
TGTGCCAGCAGTTTAGGGGGGGGGAAGAGCTATGGCTACACCTTC
>.|.|TRBV6-5|TRBJ2-2
CASSRTGGNTGELFF
TGTGCCAGCAGCCGAACCGGGGGGAACACCGGGGAGCTGTTTTTT
>TRBD2|.|TRBV16|TRBJ2-1
CASSLRTSGSSEQFF
TGTGCCAGCAGCCTGAGGACTAGCGGGAGTAGTGAGCAGTTCTTC
>.|.|TRBV6-1|TRBJ1-5
CASSEGGFGNQPQHF
TGTGCCAGCAGTGAAGGAGGCTTTGGCAATCAGCCCCAGCATTTT
>TRBD1|once|TRBV29-1|TRBJ1-1
CSVAKPRQGSNTEAFF
TGCAGCGTTGCAAAACCCAGACAGGGGAGCAACACTGAAGCTTTCTTT
>TRBD2|.|TRBV29-1|TRBJ2-5
CSVERGGGTQYF
TGCAGCGTTGAGCGGGGGGGCGGGACCCAGTACTTC
>.|.|TRBV29-1|TRBJ1-4
CSVYRAGNEKLFF
TGCAGCGTTTACAGGGCTGGTAATGAAAAACTGTTTTTT
>.|.|TRBV28|TRBJ1-6
CASRGALESSYNSPLHF
TGTGCCAGCAGGGGGGCATTGGAAAGCTCCTATAATTCACCCCTCCACTTT
>.|.|TRBV19|TRBJ1-2
CATRQENTRGYTF
TGTGCCACCCGACAGGAGAATACAAGAGGCTACACCTTC
>.|.|TRBV19|TRBJ1-1
CASSIRVNTEAFF
TGTGCCAGTAGTATTAGAGTGAACACTGAAGCTTTCTTT
>TRBD1|.|TRBV28|TRBJ1-6
CASRVQGAGNSPLHF
TGTGCCAGCAGAGTCCAGGGGGCAGGAAATTCACCCCTCCACTTT
>TRBD2|.|TRBV4-1|TRBJ2-7
CASSQDRGGGRSEQYF
TGCGCCAGCAGCCAAGATCGGGGCGGGGGGCGGTCCGAGCAGTACTTC
>TRBD1|.|TRBV7-3|TRBJ2-3
CASSSTGGADTQYF
TGTGCCAGCAGCTCGACAGGGGGCGCAGATACGCAGTATTTT
>.|.|TRBV25-1|TRBJ2-7
CASSESPRAEQYF
TGTGCCAGCAGTGAATCCCCCAGGGCCGAGCAGTACTTC
>TRBD1|.|TRBV6-5|TRBJ2-7
CASSYQTGSSYEQYF
TGTGCCAGCAGTTACCAGACAGGGAGCTCCTACGAGCAGTACTTC
>.|.|TRBV18|TRBJ1-4
CASSPSGYGEKLFF
TGTGCCAGCTCACCATCGGGGTATGGTGAAAAACTGTTTTTT